This T cell receptor beta chain was identified in a study of PD-1 blockade in classical Hodgkin lymphoma. Indicated time point: newly diagnosed, previously untreated cHL patient sample. Investigators isolated CD4+ T cells from thawed PBMCs through magnetic negative selection. Between the trimmed V and J ends, which lost 3 bases and 6 bases, there was a span of 11 bases. The germline gives CDR1 MDHEN, CDR2 SYDVKM. The CDR3 runs 13 residues. TCRdb's copy holds only in-frame clones and misses some; the assay was immunoSEQ multiplex PCR. This table has about 16,000 clones, 92% appearing once. This TCR came from a human donor with classical Hodgkin lymphoma. This sequence joins TRBV28 and TRBJ1-1, with no clear D. Sequencing was done on a sample of CD4+ T cells from blood. Written as DNA, the CDR3 is TGTGCCAGCAGTTTTCCCCAGGCGGCTGAAGCTTTCTTT. It encodes CASSFPQAAEAFF. The variable domain in full, with the rest retrieved from reference TRBV28 and TRBJ1-1, is DVKVTQSSRYLVKRTGEKVFLECVQDMDHENMFWYRQDPGLGLRLIYFSYDVKMKEKGDIPEGYSVSREKKERFSLILESASTNQTSMYLCASSFPQAAEAFFGQGTRLTVV.